The clone carrying this TCR beta chain was seen ten or more times. The sample originates from a study of blood T cell repertoires in COVID-19. Deletions cut 1 base from V and 7 bases from J, with 10 bases between. Germline-derived CDR1 and CDR2 are SGHTA and FQGNSA. The CDR3 has 14 residues. Data came from immunoSEQ multiplex PCR; TCRdb stores just in-frame clones and leaves some out. The repertoire holds some 320,000 clones, about 92% seen once, with 2.6% in the top ten. The rearrangement joins TRBV7-2 to TRBJ1-4; a weak D match, TRBD1 (5 bases). The source is a man in his 60s who had recovered from COVID-19. The material sequenced was PBMCs or T cells enriched from blood (not recorded which). For the CDR3, the DNA is TGTGCCAGCAGCTTAGGTGGGGGGGTTGAAAAACTGTTTTTT. Encoded protein: CASSLGGGVEKLFF.